This entry lists 21 T cell receptor beta chains sequenced from one sample in a study of cytomegalovirus exposure and HLA in healthy donors. Primers: 60 Vbeta forward and 13 Jbeta reverse. Sequencing was performed with immunoSEQ multiplex PCR; in TCRdb, only in-frame clones are kept and a portion is missing. The table includes 150,000 to 200,000 clones, around 78% detected once. The sample was PBMCs. The receptors were gathered from a woman between 50 and 59 years old in good health and CMV-seropositive.

V is TRBV27 and J is TRBJ1-2; D is unclear. This CDR3 contains 13 residues. Germline V gene sequence: CDR1 MNHEY, CDR2 SMNVEV (reference sequence). V dropped 0 bases and J dropped 8 bases, with 10 bases sitting between them. The CDR3 loop is CASSLSSVYGYTF. The CDR3 DNA sequence: TGTGCCAGCAGTTTATCCTCGGTCTACGGCTACACCTTC.

The chain carries TRBV27 and TRBJ2-1, with TRBD2 matching over 8 bases. Trimming cost V 6 bases and J 2 bases; bases outside gene matches: 6. Germline V gene data show CDR1 as MNHEY and CDR2 as SMNVEV (reference sequence). CDR3 length: 15 residues. CDR3 in amino acids: CASSPSGGPYNEQFF. The CDR3 DNA sequence: TGTGCCAGCAGCCCCTCGGGGGGGCCCTACAATGAGCAGTTCTTC.

In its sample, this clone was seen a few times. The rearrangement uses TRBV2 and TRBJ1-6; D gene uncertain. CDR3 length equals 16 residues. Germline CDR1 and CDR2: SNHLY and FYNNEI. The germline V and J ends were trimmed by 1 base and 5 bases, with 12 bases remaining between them. The CDR3 DNA sequence: TGTGCCAGCAGTGAAGGACGACGGGGAAATAATTCACCCCTCCACTTT. It yields the protein CASSEGRRGNNSPLHF.

The genes are TRBV6-5 and TRBJ2-7, with 8 bases lining up with TRBD1. Germline V gives CDR1 MNHEY, CDR2 SVGAGI. CDR3 length: 15 amino acids. Trimming cost V 0 bases and J 2 bases; bases outside gene matches: 3. CDR3 nucleotides: TGTGCCAGCAGTTACTCCCAGACAGGGGCCTACGAGCAGTACTTC. Encoded protein: CASSYSQTGAYEQYF.

This sequence joins TRBV18 and TRBJ2-4, with TRBD1 matching over 10 bases. Trimming at V came to 2 bases and at J to 9 bases, leaving 19 bases not matched to a gene. The germline V gene encodes CDR1 KGHSH and CDR2 LQKENI. CDR3 length: 19 residues. The CDR3 spells CASSPVPGQGINSGGIQYF. The CDR3 coding sequence is TGTGCCAGCTCACCAGTTCCGGGACAGGGGATTAATTCTGGTGGCATTCAGTACTTC.

This chain joins TRBV9 and TRBJ1-1; TRBD1 matches 8 bases. Germline trimming cut 0 bases from V and 4 bases from J; bases unmatched to any gene: 2. The germline V gene encodes CDR1 SGDLS and CDR2 YYNGEE. This CDR3 region has 14 residues. The CDR3 spells CASSVAGQGTEAFF. CDR3 nucleotide sequence: TGTGCCAGCAGCGTAGCAGGACAGGGCACTGAAGCTTTCTTT.

The chain is built from TRBV7-9 and TRBJ1-1, with 8 nucleotides matching TRBD1. CDR1 and CDR2 from the germline V gene are SEHNR and FQNEAQ (reference sequence). The ends lost 5 bases at V and 0 bases at J; junction bases unmatched: 5. There are 15 residues in the CDR3. Here the CDR3 reads CASSEGQGLNTEAFF. The CDR3, as DNA: TGTGCCAGCAGCGAAGGACAGGGACTGAACACTGAAGCTTTCTTT.

The CDR3 protein is CASSGGEWTQYF. As DNA, the CDR3 is TGTGCCAGCAGTGGGGGGGAGTGGACCCAGTACTTC. The chain carries TRBV28 and TRBJ2-5; 7 bases align to TRBD2. With V trimmed by 5 bases and J by 7 bases, 4 bases remained unmatched. This CDR3 region has 12 residues. Germline V gene lookup returns CDR1 MDHEN and CDR2 SYDVKM.

The CDR3 DNA sequence: TGTGCTAGTGGTTCTAGCGGGGGGGCCTACAATGAGCAGTTCTTC. This translates into CASGSSGGAYNEQFF. V gene TRBV12-5 combines with J gene TRBJ2-1; TRBD2 agrees at 12 bases. Germline CDR1 is LGHNT and CDR2 is FRNRAP. V was clipped by 4 bases and J by 2 bases; unmatched bases: 0. This CDR3 is built from 15 residues.

The chain employs TRBV4-2 and TRBJ2-5; 9 nucleotides match TRBD2. Germline trimming cut 6 bases from V and 2 bases from J; bases unmatched to any gene: 4. Per germline, CDR1 LGHNA and CDR2 YNFKEQ. The CDR3 runs to 14 residues. CDR3 protein: CASSRTSDQETQYF. CDR3 nucleotide sequence: TGTGCCAGCAGTCGGACTAGCGATCAAGAGACCCAGTACTTC.

Note on this clone: Other DNA sequences in the same sample also yield this CDR3. This chain links TRBV5-1 with TRBJ2-2; a weak D match, TRBD1 (6 bases). Germline CDR1 SGHRS, CDR2 YFSETQ. The CDR3 is 15 amino acids. Deletions cut 4 bases from V and 0 bases from J, with 10 bases between. The CDR3 DNA reads as TGCGCCAGCAGCCTTGGACAGACGAACACCGGGGAGCTGTTTTTT. Its protein is CASSLGQTNTGELFF.

The J gene is TRBJ2-7, the V gene TRBV28, with 7 bases matching TRBD1. The CDR3 extends over 13 amino acids. J lost 7 bases, V lost 5 bases, and 8 bases had no gene match. Looked up from germline, CDR1 is MDHEN and CDR2 is SYDVKM. The CDR3 protein is CASSRQDREEQYF. Here the CDR3 DNA reads TGTGCCAGCAGTCGCCAAGACAGGGAGGAGCAGTACTTC.

The sample holds one count of this clone. V gene TRBV11-2 combines with J gene TRBJ2-4, with 9 bases lining up with TRBD2. From germline, CDR1 is SGHAT and CDR2 FQNNGV. The length of the CDR3 is 19 residues. The junction had 10 bases not matched to a gene; V was cut back by 1 base and J by 0 bases. The CDR3: CASSLGNAGGPRAKNIQYF. In nucleotides, the CDR3 is TGTGCCAGCAGCTTAGGAAACGCGGGGGGGCCTAGAGCCAAAAACATTCAGTACTTC. Full variable domain (outside the CDR3, taken from reference TRBV11-2 and TRBJ2-4): EAGVAQSPRYKIIEKRQSVAFWCNPISGHATLYWYQQILGQGPKLLIQFQNNGVVDDSQLPKDRFSAERLKGVDSTLKIQPAKLEDSAVYLCASSLGNAGGPRAKNIQYFGAGTRLSVL.

The chain has TRBV5-1 and TRBJ1-6, with D unresolved. The CDR3 covers 16 residues. The V and J ends lost 0 bases and 9 bases respectively, with 16 bases between them. Germline values: CDR1 SGHRS, CDR2 YFSETQ. CDR3 sequence (DNA): TGCGCCAGCAGCTTGGTGACCAGCCGGGTGGGTTCACCCCTCCACTTT. This translates into CASSLVTSRVGSPLHF.

This sequence joins TRBV5-4 and TRBJ1-2; 8 positions match TRBD1. Germline V gene lookup returns CDR1 SGHNT and CDR2 YYREEE (reference sequence). CDR3 length: 14 residues. Trimming removed 4 bases from V and 2 bases from J; junction bases left unmatched: 4. This chain's CDR3 is CASSPRQGNYGYTF. CDR3 DNA: TGTGCCAGCAGCCCACGACAGGGGAACTATGGCTACACCTTC.

CDR3 coding DNA: TGCGCCAGCAGCCGAGGGCTAGCGGGGTACAATGAGCAGTTCTTC. Protein: CASSRGLAGYNEQFF. The chain is built from TRBV4-1 and TRBJ2-1, with 9 bases identical to TRBD2. V lost 4 bases, J lost 4 bases, and 5 bases stayed unmatched. CDR1 is MGHRA, CDR2 YSYEKL, per germline. The CDR3 consists of 15 residues.

This chain connects TRBV19 to TRBJ2-3; the match to TRBD1 covers 10 bases. The CDR3 spans 14 residues. Germline-derived CDR1 and CDR2 are LNHDA and SQIVND (reference sequence). J lost 7 bases, V lost 7 bases, and 8 bases had no gene match. CDR3: CASTTGTGVHTQYF. DNA for the CDR3: TGTGCCAGTACTACCGGGACAGGGGTTCATACGCAGTATTTT.

This chain uses TRBV4-2 with TRBJ2-5; weak D call: TRBD2 (6 bases). The CDR3 covers 14 residues. V was pared by 5 bases and J by 2 bases, with 12 bases between. In germline, CDR1 is LGHNA, CDR2 YNFKEQ. CDR3 sequence: CASSSLSGQETQYF. In DNA, the CDR3 is TGTGCCAGCAGCTCCTTGAGCGGGCAAGAGACCCAGTACTTC.

CDR3 residues: CASSLEGAFSYEQYF. The CDR3 DNA follows: TGCGCCAGCAGCTTGGAGGGGGCTTTCTCCTACGAGCAGTACTTC. V and J are TRBV5-1 and TRBJ2-7; 7 bases fit TRBD1. The trim removed 0 bases at V and 0 bases at J, leaving 3 bases unmatched. The CDR3 sequence is 15 residues long. Germline CDR1 SGHRS, CDR2 YFSETQ.

The J gene is TRBJ2-1, the V gene TRBV29-1; weak D call: TRBD1 (6 bases). The CDR3 extends over 15 amino acids. V lost 3 bases and J lost 2, with 14 bases in between. CDR1 and CDR2 from the germline V gene are SQVTM and ANQGSEA. The CDR3 loop reads CSVETTGDTYNEQFF. The CDR3 bases are TGCAGCGTTGAGACGACAGGAGACACCTACAATGAGCAGTTCTTC.

This clone was counted a few times. The rearrangement uses TRBV10-1 and TRBJ2-7; TRBD1 agrees at 8 bases. Germline trimming cut 5 bases from V and 3 bases from J; bases unmatched to any gene: 3. The CDR3 runs to 13 residues. The germline gives CDR1 WNHNN, CDR2 SYGVQD (reference sequence). CDR3 region: CASSSGQGYEQYF. In DNA form, the CDR3 reads TGCGCCAGCAGTTCTGGACAGGGCTACGAGCAGTACTTC.